This TCR beta chain emerged from a study of metastatic and nonmetastatic thyroid tumors. Study-level background: Repertoires from malignant and benign thyroid patients were compared across blood and tumor or nodule tissue.

From germline, CDR1 is SEHNR and CDR2 FQNEAQ (reference sequence). This CDR3 has 15 residues. V dropped 3 bases and J dropped 3; count of bases not matched to a gene: 5. This clone was counted many times. What it binds is not known. How the authors handled the data: A classifier of distant metastasis in papillary thyroid cancer was built from CDR3 differences (across clinicopathological groups). TCRdb re-clonotyped the PCR reads via MiXCR. These V and J calls are TCRdb output, not the study's own analysis. This sample has about 28,000 clones; around a sixth occur once, and the top ten carry around 4.2%. Study-level findings and limits: A significant increase in TCR beta diversity was reportedly seen in malignant thyroid tumors relative to benign nodules, in blood and tumor.

Thyroid surgery was preceded by no treatment in any patient. V usage is TRBV7-9 and J usage is TRBJ1-1, with 9 bases matching TRBD1. This sequence was found in a female donor with papillary thyroid cancer or a benign thyroid nodule (not recorded which). Some clones in this sample may be carry-over from other donors' samples. Sequences were obtained from blood. DNA for the CDR3: TGTGCCAGCAGCTTCATAGGACAGGGGTACACTGAAGCTTTCTTT. This sequence encodes CASSFIGQGYTEAFF.